This passage covers 22 T cell receptor beta chains from one sample sequenced in a study of T cells in localized non-small cell lung cancer. Clones were sequenced by immunoSEQ multiplex PCR, and TCRdb holds only the in-frame ones, with some missing. Among 30,000 to 45,000 clones listed, 88% were seen once. The sample consisted of peripheral blood, taken before any cancer treatment. These receptors all come from a woman aged 35-75 years with stage I lung adenocarcinoma.

This clone has just a few counts. This CDR3 is CAIRGQGYTEAFF. The CDR3 DNA is TGTGCCATCAGGGGACAGGGGTACACTGAAGCTTTCTTT. The genes are TRBV10-3 and TRBJ1-1; 10 positions agree with TRBD1. Germline V gene sequence: CDR1 ENHRY, CDR2 SYGVKD. Trimming at V came to 6 bases and at J to 3 bases, leaving 1 base not matched to a gene. CDR3 size: 13 residues.

A few counts support this clone. This chain joins TRBV28 and TRBJ1-5; possible D gene TRBD1, 5 bases. Germline lookup yields CDR1 MDHEN and CDR2 SYDVKM. The CDR3 spans 17 residues. Trimming took 3 bases from V and 1 from J, leaving 16 bases between them. The CDR3 is CASSLGVAGVSNQPQHF. In DNA, the CDR3 is TGTGCCAGCAGTTTGGGTGTCGCGGGGGTAAGCAATCAGCCCCAGCATTTT.

This clone has a single count. The CDR3 loop reads CASSPSGLRLSYEQYF. The CDR3 bases are TGTGCCAGCTCACCGTCGGGACTAAGACTCTCCTACGAGCAGTACTTC. V is TRBV18 and J is TRBJ2-7; 7 bases fit TRBD2. The CDR3 totals 16 residues. CDR1 KGHSH and CDR2 LQKENI come from the germline V gene. V gave up 3 bases and J gave up 0 bases; unmatched junction bases: 8.

The chain joins TRBV5-8 to TRBJ2-1, with D hard to call. Germline lookup yields CDR1 SGHTS and CDR2 YDEGEE. Deletions cut 5 bases from V and 4 bases from J, with 4 bases between. The CDR3 totals 11 residues. The CDR3 loop reads CASRRYNEQFF. Written as DNA, the CDR3 is TGTGCCAGCAGACGATACAATGAGCAGTTCTTC.

This clone was seen more than once but under ten times. V usage is TRBV19 and J usage is TRBJ2-1; a possible D gene is TRBD2 (6 bases). V was trimmed by 6 bases and J by 2 bases, leaving 17 bases between them. The CDR3 consists of 16 residues. The V gene's germline CDR1 is LNHDA and CDR2 SQIVND (reference sequence). CDR3 loop: CASSLGWGVAYNEQFF. The CDR3 bases are TGTGCCAGTAGCCTTGGATGGGGGGTCGCCTACAATGAGCAGTTCTTC.

The chain joins TRBV5-1 to TRBJ2-7; TRBD1 matches at 7 bases. J gave up 1 base and V 2 bases, and 9 bases lay outside the gene matches. This CDR3 is built from 16 residues. Germline values: CDR1 SGHRS, CDR2 YFSETQ. This chain's CDR3 is CASSFDGQVGSYEQYF. CDR3 DNA sequence: TGCGCCAGCAGCTTTGACGGACAGGTGGGGTCCTACGAGCAGTACTTC. The entire variable domain, with the rest obtained from reference TRBV5-1 and TRBJ2-7, is as follows: KAGVTQTPRYLIKTRGQQVTLSCSPISGHRSVSWYQQTPGQGLQFLFEYFSETQRNKGNFPGRFSGRQFSNSRSEMNVSTLELGDSALYLCASSFDGQVGSYEQYFGPGTRLTVT.

The chain links TRBV29-1 to TRBJ1-2; tentatively, D is TRBD1 (5 bases). The CDR3 covers 15 residues. Trimming took off 4 bases at V and 1 base at J, with 16 bases between the two ends. The V gene's germline CDR1 is SQVTM and CDR2 ANQGSEA. The CDR3 reads CSVAPGGGFNYGYTF. For the CDR3, the DNA is TGCAGCGTTGCCCCCGGGGGAGGGTTTAACTATGGCTACACCTTC.

V gene TRBV10-3 combines with J gene TRBJ2-6; tentatively, D is TRBD1 (6 bases). The length of the CDR3 is 17 residues. V lost 10 bases to trimming and J lost 0 bases, with 19 bases between them. Germline V gene lookup returns CDR1 ENHRY and CDR2 SYGVKD. This CDR3 is CASNPQQGGSGANVLTF. The CDR3 nucleotides read TGTGCCAGCAATCCCCAACAGGGCGGCTCTGGGGCCAACGTCCTGACTTTC.

The gene calls are TRBV30 and TRBJ1-5; D is possibly TRBD1 (6 bases). The germline V gene encodes CDR1 GTSNPN and CDR2 SVGIG (reference sequence). The CDR3 length is 14 residues. The V end was cut by 4 bases, the J end by 0 bases, with 10 bases between. The CDR3 nucleotides read TGTGCCTGGACGACAGGCGTTAGCAATCAGCCCCAGCATTTT. Translating gives CAWTTGVSNQPQHF. Combining the CDR3 with reference TRBV30 and TRBJ1-5 gives the whole variable domain SQTIHQWPATLVQPVGSPLSLECTVEGTSNPNLYWYRQAAGRGLQLLFYSVGIGQISSEVPQNLSASRPQDRQFILSSKKLLLSDSGFYLCAWTTGVSNQPQHFGDGTRLSIL.

The V gene is TRBV18, the J gene TRBJ1-4, with D unresolved. V gave up 3 bases and J gave up 4 bases, with 3 bases separating them. There are 12 residues in the CDR3. Per germline, CDR1 KGHSH and CDR2 LQKENI. The CDR3 spells CASSPINEKLFF. CDR3 sequence (DNA): TGTGCCAGCTCACCGATTAATGAAAAACTGTTTTTT.

The chain carries TRBV28 and TRBJ1-1; 7 bases agree with TRBD1. Germline V gene lookup returns CDR1 MDHEN and CDR2 SYDVKM. CDR3 length equals 19 residues. V lost 3 bases to trimming and J lost 0 bases; unmatched junction nucleotides: 16. CDR3 protein: CASSFFRFGTEGVNTEAFF. CDR3 coding DNA: TGTGCCAGCAGTTTTTTTAGATTTGGGACAGAGGGTGTGAACACTGAAGCTTTCTTT.

This chain connects TRBV27 to TRBJ2-2, with D possibly matching TRBD1 (5 bases). The germline gives CDR1 MNHEY, CDR2 SMNVEV (reference sequence). CDR3 length: 13 residues. V lost 7 bases and J 3 bases, leaving 9 bases between the germline ends. The CDR3 is CASTYRHTGELFF. CDR3 bases: TGTGCCAGCACCTACAGGCACACCGGGGAGCTGTTTTTT.

This clone was detected once. J is TRBJ1-4 and V is TRBV29-1; TRBD1 matches 10 bases. This CDR3 comprises 13 residues. The germline V gene has CDR1 SQVTM and CDR2 ANQGSEA. Trimming cost V 5 bases and J 8 bases; bases outside gene matches: 5. The CDR3 DNA follows: TGCAGCGTTTCGACAGGGGGCAACGAAAAACTGTTTTTT. This sequence encodes CSVSTGGNEKLFF.

V usage is TRBV27 and J usage is TRBJ2-4; perhaps D is TRBD1 or TRBD2 (5 bases each). This CDR3 is 16 amino acids long. Trimming pared 2 bases from V and 0 bases from J, leaving 11 bases between. The V gene's germline CDR1 is MNHEY and CDR2 SMNVEV (reference sequence). The CDR3 DNA follows: TGTGCCAGCAGTTTAGTAGGGGACCTAGCCAAAAACATTCAGTACTTC. As protein: CASSLVGDLAKNIQYF.

The chain links TRBV6-5 to TRBJ1-3; tentatively, D is TRBD1 (6 bases). CDR1 is MNHEY, CDR2 SVGAGI, per germline. This CDR3 has 15 residues. The V end was cut by 6 bases, the J end by 8 bases, with 20 bases between. CDR3 sequence reads: CASRPHQYRVHTIYF. Here the CDR3 DNA reads TGTGCCAGCAGACCCCACCAATACAGGGTCCACACCATATATTTT.

This clone showed up just a few times. The V gene is TRBV28, the J gene TRBJ1-5; TRBD1 aligns across 8 bases. V lost 6 bases, J lost 11 bases, and 6 bases stayed unmatched. The CDR3 contains 12 residues. The germline V gene encodes CDR1 MDHEN and CDR2 SYDVKM. The CDR3 region has the DNA TGTGCCAGCAGACAGACAGGGGAGACCCAGCATTTT. Translation: CASRQTGETQHF.

This chain connects TRBV30 to TRBJ1-3, with 9 bases identical to TRBD1. This CDR3 spans 15 amino acids. Trimming cost V 4 bases and J 2 bases; bases outside gene matches: 6. Germline loops: CDR1 GTSNPN, CDR2 SVGIG (reference sequence). CDR3 protein: CAWTPGQGPGNTIYF. The CDR3 coding sequence is TGTGCCTGGACCCCCGGACAGGGGCCTGGAAACACCATATATTTT.

CDR3 sequence reads: CASSLGLQGGYSGANVLTF. In nucleotides, the CDR3 is TGTGCCAGCAGCTTAGGACTACAAGGAGGATACTCTGGGGCCAACGTCCTGACTTTC. This chain connects TRBV7-9 to TRBJ2-6; TRBD2 is a possible D gene (5 bases). The CDR3 totals 19 residues. Trimming removed 1 base from V and 0 bases from J, with 16 bases in between. Germline V gene lookup returns CDR1 SEHNR and CDR2 FQNEAQ (reference sequence).

The V gene is TRBV28, the J gene TRBJ2-2, with TRBD2 matching 8 bases. The germline CDR1 and CDR2 sequences are MDHEN and SYDVKM. The CDR3 sequence is 14 residues long. The V gene end was trimmed by 8 bases and the J gene end by 7 bases; junction bases not matched to a gene: 9. The CDR3 region is CASSERAGGGELFF. The DNA for the CDR3 is TGTGCCAGCTCTGAAAGGGCGGGAGGCGGGGAGCTGTTTTTT.

The chain joins TRBV18 to TRBJ2-7, with D unresolved. This CDR3 has 14 residues. The germline CDR1 and CDR2 sequences are KGHSH and LQKENI. Trimming shortened V by 2 bases and J by 5 bases, and 13 bases separated the two germline ends. CDR3 amino acids: CASSPGNQVDEQYF. CDR3 nucleotide sequence: TGTGCCAGCTCACCAGGCAATCAAGTCGACGAGCAGTACTTC.

The chain joins TRBV7-3 to TRBJ2-3; D call uncertain. This CDR3 is 13 amino acids long. Germline lookup yields CDR1 SGHTA and CDR2 FQGTGA. V was trimmed by 1 base and J by 2 bases, leaving 4 bases between them. CDR3 sequence (DNA): TGTGCCAGCAGCTTAATCCCCACAGATACGCAGTATTTT. This translates into CASSLIPTDTQYF.

V and J are TRBV29-1 and TRBJ2-1; D gene unclear. Germline loops: CDR1 SQVTM, CDR2 ANQGSEA. There are 12 residues in the CDR3. V was trimmed by 5 bases and J by 13 bases, leaving 18 bases between them. CDR3 bases: TGCAGCGTTCTGGATGGCCCCGGTCCACAGTTCTTC. Residues: CSVLDGPGPQFF.